Listed below are T cell receptor beta chains from one sample, sequenced in a study of blood T cell repertoires in COVID-19. Profiled with immunoSEQ multiplex PCR; TCRdb holds only in-frame clones, not every one. Of approximately 170,000 clones in the sample, approximately 85% were seen once. Input material: peripheral blood. The receptor source for this set is a man aged 80 or over with COVID-19, enrolled during active disease. Both conserved end residues are part of each CDR3. The D gene is left open where the match is weak. Some rows have no size entry. The others give once, few or many, or a class for an expanded clone.

D	V	J	size	DNA	CDR3
TRBD1	TRBV11-3	TRBJ2-7	NA	TGTGCCAGCAGCGGATCCGGGACAGACCGCTACGAGCAGTACTTC	CASSGSGTDRYEQYF
NA	TRBV7-9	TRBJ2-5	once	TGTGCCAGCAGCTTAAGAGTAGGGGTCCAAGAGACCCAGTACTTC	CASSLRVGVQETQYF
TRBD1	TRBV19	TRBJ2-7	few	TGTGCCAGTAGTATAGACCGGGACAGGCCGGGGTACGAGCAGTACTTC	CASSIDRDRPGYEQYF
TRBD1	TRBV2	TRBJ1-2	NA	TGTGCCAGCAGTGATGGACAGGCAAGCTACACCTTC	CASSDGQASYTF
NA	TRBV11-3	TRBJ1-1	NA	TGTGCCAGCAGCTTAGTAGAGGCTCCTGGCACTGAAGCTTTCTTT	CASSLVEAPGTEAFF
NA	TRBV6-5	TRBJ1-4	NA	TGTGCCAGCAGTTACACGTTCCGGAATGAAAAACTGTTTTTT	CASSYTFRNEKLFF
TRBD2	TRBV4-2	TRBJ2-1	NA	TGTGCCAGCAGCCCCCCCGGAGCGGGGGGGTACAATGAGCAGTTCTTC	CASSPPGAGGYNEQFF
NA	TRBV4-1	TRBJ1-4	NA	TGCGCCAGCAGCCAGGGGGGTGAAAAACTGTTTTTT	CASSQGGEKLFF
NA	TRBV6-2/TRBV6-3	TRBJ1-6	NA	TGTGCCAGCAGTTACGGTACCCGGAAGGGGCCCCTCCACTTT	CASSYGTRKGPLHF
TRBD2	TRBV2	TRBJ2-7	NA	TGTGCCAGCATGGAGACTAGCGGACCCTACGAGCAGTACTTC	CASMETSGPYEQYF
NA	TRBV6-5	TRBJ2-3	NA	TGTGCCAGCAGGTTGGGGGCTAGCACAGATACGCAGTATTTT	CASRLGASTDTQYF
TRBD2	TRBV18	TRBJ2-1	NA	TGTGCCAGCTCACCGGCTAGCGGAACTACCGTCTCCTACAATGAGCAGTTCTTC	CASSPASGTTVSYNEQFF